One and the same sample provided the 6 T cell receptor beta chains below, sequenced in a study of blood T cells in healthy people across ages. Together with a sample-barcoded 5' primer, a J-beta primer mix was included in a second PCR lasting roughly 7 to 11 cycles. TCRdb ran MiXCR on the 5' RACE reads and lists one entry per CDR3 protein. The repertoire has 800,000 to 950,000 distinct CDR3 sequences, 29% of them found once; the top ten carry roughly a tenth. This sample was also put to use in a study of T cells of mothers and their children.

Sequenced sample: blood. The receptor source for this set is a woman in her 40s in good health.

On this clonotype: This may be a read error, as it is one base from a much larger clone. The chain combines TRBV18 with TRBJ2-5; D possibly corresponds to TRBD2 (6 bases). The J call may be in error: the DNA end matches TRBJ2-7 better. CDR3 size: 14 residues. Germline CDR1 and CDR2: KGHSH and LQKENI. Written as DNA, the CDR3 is TGTGCCAGCCCTGGCGGGACGGGCGTCTCCGAGCAGTACTTC. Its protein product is CASPGGTGVSEQYF.

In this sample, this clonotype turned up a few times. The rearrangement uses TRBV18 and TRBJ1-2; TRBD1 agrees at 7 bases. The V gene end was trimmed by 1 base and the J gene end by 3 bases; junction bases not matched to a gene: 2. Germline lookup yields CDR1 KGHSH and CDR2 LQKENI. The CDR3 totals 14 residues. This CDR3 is CASSPLGTDYGYTF. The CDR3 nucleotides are TGTGCCAGCTCACCACTCGGGACAGACTATGGCTACACCTTC.

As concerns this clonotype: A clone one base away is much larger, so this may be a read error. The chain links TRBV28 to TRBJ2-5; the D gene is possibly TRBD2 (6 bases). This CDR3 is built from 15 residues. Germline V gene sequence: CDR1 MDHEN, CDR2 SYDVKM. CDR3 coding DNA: TGTGCCAGCAGTTTGCCGGGGGATAGCCAAGAGGCCCAGTACTTC. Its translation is CASSLPGDSQEAQYF. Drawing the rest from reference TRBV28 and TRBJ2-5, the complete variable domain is DVKVTQSSRYLVKRTGEKVFLECVQDMDHENMFWYRQDPGLGLRLIYFSYDVKMKEKGDIPEGYSVSREKKERFSLILESASTNQTSMYLCASSLPGDSQEAQYFGPGTRLLVL.

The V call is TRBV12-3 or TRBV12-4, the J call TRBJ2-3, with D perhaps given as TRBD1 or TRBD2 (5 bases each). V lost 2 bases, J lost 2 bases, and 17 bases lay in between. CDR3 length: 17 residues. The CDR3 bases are TGTGCCAGCAGTTTATCCCTTCAGGCAGGGACCACAGATACGCAGTATTTT. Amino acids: CASSLSLQAGTTDTQYF.

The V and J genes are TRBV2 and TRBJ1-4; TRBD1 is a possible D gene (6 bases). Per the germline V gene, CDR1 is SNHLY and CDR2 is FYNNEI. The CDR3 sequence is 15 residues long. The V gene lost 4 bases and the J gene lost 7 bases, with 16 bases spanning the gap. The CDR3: CASSVFQGRGEKLFF. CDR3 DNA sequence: TGTGCCAGCAGTGTTTTTCAGGGGCGAGGTGAAAAACTGTTTTTT.

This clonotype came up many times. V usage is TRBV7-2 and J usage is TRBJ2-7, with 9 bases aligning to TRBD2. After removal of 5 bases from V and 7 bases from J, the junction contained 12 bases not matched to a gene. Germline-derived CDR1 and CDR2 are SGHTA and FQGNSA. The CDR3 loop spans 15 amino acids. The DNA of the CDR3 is TGTGCCAGCAGCCCCCCTGGGCGGGGGGGTCGTGAGCAGTACTTC. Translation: CASSPPGRGGREQYF.